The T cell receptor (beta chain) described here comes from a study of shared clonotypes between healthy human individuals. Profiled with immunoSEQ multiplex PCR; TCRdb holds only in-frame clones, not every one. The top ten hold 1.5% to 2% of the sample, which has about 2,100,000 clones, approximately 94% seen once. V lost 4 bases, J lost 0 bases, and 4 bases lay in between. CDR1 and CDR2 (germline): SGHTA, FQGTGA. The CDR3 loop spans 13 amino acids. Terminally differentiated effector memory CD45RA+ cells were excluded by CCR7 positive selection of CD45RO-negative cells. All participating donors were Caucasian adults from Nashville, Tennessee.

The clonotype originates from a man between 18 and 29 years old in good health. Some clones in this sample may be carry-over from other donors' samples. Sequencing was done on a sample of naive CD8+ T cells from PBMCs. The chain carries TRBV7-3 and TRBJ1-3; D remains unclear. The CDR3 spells CASSSNSGNTIYF. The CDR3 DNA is TGTGCCAGCAGCTCTAACTCTGGAAACACCATATATTTT.